Below are 22 T cell receptor beta chains sequenced from a single sample in a study of shared clonotypes between healthy human individuals. Profiled with immunoSEQ multiplex PCR; TCRdb holds only in-frame clones, not every one. Of approximately 350,000 clones listed, 96% are singletons. The sequencing input was memory CD8+ T cells sorted from blood. Subset specified: CD45RO+ cells pooled with CCR7-negative TemRA cells. The receptors come from a man aged 25 to 40 in good health.

The V and J genes are TRBV5-1 and TRBJ1-1; 7 bases are shared with TRBD1. CDR3 length: 15 amino acids. V lost 7 bases and J lost 1; bases outside the gene matches: 10. Germline CDR1 SGHRS, CDR2 YFSETQ. The CDR3 reads CASYDRARGNTEAFF. The CDR3 bases are TGCGCCAGCTATGACAGGGCAAGGGGGAACACTGAAGCTTTCTTT. Variable domain in full (rest from reference TRBV5-1 and TRBJ1-1): KAGVTQTPRYLIKTRGQQVTLSCSPISGHRSVSWYQQTPGQGLQFLFEYFSETQRNKGNFPGRFSGRQFSNSRSEMNVSTLELGDSALYLCASYDRARGNTEAFFGQGTRLTVV.

This clone was observed once. This chain connects TRBV29-1 to TRBJ1-4; D is perhaps TRBD1 (5 bases). CDR1 and CDR2 from the germline V gene are SQVTM and ANQGSEA. The CDR3 is 13 residues long. The V end lost 5 bases, the J end lost 7 bases, and 14 bases lay between the germline ends. This chain's CDR3 is CSVSARVGEKLFF. DNA for the CDR3: TGCAGCGTTTCGGCCAGGGTTGGTGAAAAACTGTTTTTT. Full variable domain (rest looked up from reference TRBV29-1 and TRBJ1-4): SAVISQKPSRDICQRGTSLTIQCQVDSQVTMMFWYRQQPGQSLTLIATANQGSEATYESGFVIDKFPISRPNLTFSTLTVSNMSPEDSSIYLCSVSARVGEKLFFGSGTQLSVL.

The V and J genes are TRBV27 and TRBJ2-7; D gene ambiguous. The CDR3 loop spans 15 amino acids. CDR1 and CDR2 from the germline V gene are MNHEY and SMNVEV (reference sequence). Between the trimmed V and J ends, which lost 3 bases and 0 bases, there was a span of 12 bases. The CDR3 bases are TGTGCCAGCAGTTTGGGTGGGCCGAGCTCCTACGAGCAGTACTTC. Translated, it gives CASSLGGPSSYEQYF.

The gene calls are TRBV6-6 and TRBJ2-7, with a tentative D call TRBD2 (5 bases). This CDR3 has 13 residues. Trimming took 6 bases from V and 0 from J, leaving 9 bases between them. Germline V CDR1 and CDR2: MNHNY, SVGAGI (reference sequence). The CDR3 DNA reads as TGTGCCAGCAGATGGGAGAGCTCCTACGAGCAGTACTTC. Translation: CASRWESSYEQYF.

On this clone: This same CDR3 is encoded by further DNA sequences in the sample. The chain uses TRBV28 and TRBJ1-5, with no clear D. Germline values: CDR1 MDHEN, CDR2 SYDVKM. Trimming cost V 5 bases and J 7 bases, with 9 bases left between them. The CDR3 covers 12 residues. This chain's CDR3 is CASSPPGQPQHF. The CDR3 DNA follows: TGTGCCAGCAGTCCACCCGGGCAGCCCCAGCATTTT.

This chain links TRBV6-5 with TRBJ1-1; 10 bases match TRBD1. Germline V CDR1 and CDR2: MNHEY, SVGAGI. With 3 bases clipped from V and 5 bases from J, the junction kept 6 bases outside the gene matches. The CDR3 contains 15 residues. The CDR3 region has the DNA TGTGCCAGCAGTTATGGAGGGACAGGGGATACTGAAGCTTTCTTT. This codes for CASSYGGTGDTEAFF.

This sequence joins TRBV19 and TRBJ2-7; D is undetermined. Germline CDR1 is LNHDA and CDR2 is SQIVND (reference sequence). Trimming pared 2 bases from V and 4 bases from J, leaving 9 bases between. There are 13 residues in the CDR3. CDR3 in amino acids: CASSISRRYEQYF. CDR3 DNA: TGTGCCAGTAGTATAAGTCGTCGGTACGAGCAGTACTTC.

The gene calls are TRBV7-6 and TRBJ2-1; possibly TRBD1 or TRBD2 for D (5 bases each). This CDR3 has 13 residues. Germline CDR1 reads SGHVS; CDR2 reads FNYEAQ. V was pared by 6 bases and J by 6 bases, with 12 bases between. This CDR3 reads CASSSGPTNEQFF. DNA of the CDR3: TGTGCCAGCAGTTCGGGACCCACCAATGAGCAGTTCTTC.

With respect to this clone: Other DNA sequences in this sample translate to the same CDR3. This chain joins TRBV5-1 and TRBJ2-7; D remains unclear. Germline V CDR1 and CDR2: SGHRS, YFSETQ. The CDR3 length is 14 residues. Trimming shortened V by 1 base and J by 0 bases, and 8 bases separated the two germline ends. The CDR3 region has the DNA TGCGCCAGCAGCTTGAGTGGTAGCTCCTACGAGCAGTACTTC. Amino acid sequence: CASSLSGSSYEQYF.

The chain combines TRBV10-3 with TRBJ1-5, with no clear D. From germline, CDR1 is ENHRY and CDR2 SYGVKD. This CDR3 has 15 amino acids. Trimming took off 4 bases at V and 0 bases at J, with 10 bases between the two ends. The CDR3 DNA reads as TGTGCCATCAGTGCGGGGAGCGGTAGCAATCAGCCCCAGCATTTT. It is translated as CAISAGSGSNQPQHF.

This sequence joins TRBV10-3 and TRBJ2-6; D may be TRBD1 or TRBD2 (6 bases each). CDR1 and CDR2 from the germline V gene are ENHRY and SYGVKD. Deletions cut 8 bases from V and 2 bases from J, with 19 bases between. The CDR3 is 17 amino acids. The CDR3 coding sequence is TGTGCCATCGGTAGGGTACAGGGAGGAACTGGGGCCAACGTCCTGACTTTC. Protein product: CAIGRVQGGTGANVLTF.

The chain is built from TRBV27 and TRBJ2-7; D is possibly TRBD1 (5 bases). V was cut by 4 bases and J by 2 bases, with 15 bases left in between. The germline CDR1 and CDR2 sequences are MNHEY and SMNVEV (reference sequence). The CDR3 spans 15 residues. CDR3 coding DNA: TGTGCCAGCAGTTCCCTCTCTGGGGCCACCTACGAGCAGTACTTC. It yields the protein CASSSLSGATYEQYF.

V and J are TRBV19 and TRBJ1-5; possibly TRBD1 for D (6 bases). V lost 3 bases, J lost 2 bases, and 11 bases lay in between. This CDR3 contains 15 residues. Germline CDR1 and CDR2: LNHDA and SQIVND (reference sequence). DNA of the CDR3: TGTGCCAGTAGTATTTCACAGGGCGGCAATCAGCCCCAGCATTTT. It yields the protein CASSISQGGNQPQHF.

V and J are TRBV29-1 and TRBJ2-7; 7 bases fit TRBD1. CDR3 length: 15 amino acids. CDR1 is SQVTM and CDR2 is ANQGSEA in the germline V gene. Trimming at V came to 0 bases and at J to 2 bases, leaving 7 bases not matched to a gene. The CDR3 sequence: CSVEEVAGGTYEQYF. CDR3 sequence (DNA): TGCAGCGTTGAAGAAGTTGCAGGGGGAACCTACGAGCAGTACTTC.

The chain is built from TRBV9 and TRBJ2-2; 8 bases fit TRBD2. The CDR3 totals 15 residues. V was clipped by 3 bases and J by 4 bases; unmatched bases: 5. The germline gives CDR1 SGDLS, CDR2 YYNGEE. CDR3: CASSAPRGGTGELFF. The CDR3 DNA reads as TGTGCCAGCAGCGCCCCCCGGGGGGGCACCGGGGAGCTGTTTTTT.

The rearrangement uses TRBV27 and TRBJ2-1; TRBD1 matches at 8 bases. In germline, CDR1 is MNHEY, CDR2 SMNVEV (reference sequence). V lost 5 bases and J lost 1; bases outside the gene matches: 16. The CDR3 has 19 amino acids. CDR3 in amino acids: CASSIPGQVAVGSYNEQFF. The CDR3 DNA reads as TGTGCCAGCAGTATACCGGGACAGGTAGCGGTAGGTTCCTACAATGAGCAGTTCTTC.

Comments on this clone: Other DNA sequences in the sample encode the same CDR3. The V call is TRBV5-1, the J call TRBJ2-3; unclear D gene. CDR1 SGHRS and CDR2 YFSETQ come from the germline V gene. The CDR3 extends over 12 amino acids. V lost 2 bases and J lost 3, with 4 bases in between. CDR3 in DNA: TGCGCCAGCAGCTTAGCGACAGATACGCAGTATTTT. It yields the protein CASSLATDTQYF. Using reference TRBV5-1 and TRBJ2-3 for the parts outside the CDR3, the full variable domain is KAGVTQTPRYLIKTRGQQVTLSCSPISGHRSVSWYQQTPGQGLQFLFEYFSETQRNKGNFPGRFSGRQFSNSRSEMNVSTLELGDSALYLCASSLATDTQYFGPGTRLTVL.

The chain has TRBV18 and TRBJ2-2, with 11 bases identical to TRBD2. The length of the CDR3 is 15 residues. Germline assignment: CDR1 KGHSH and CDR2 LQKENI. The J segment lost 3 bases and the V segment lost 6 bases, leaving 3 bases of the junction unmatched. The CDR3 DNA follows: TGTGCCAGCTCGCGGGGACTAGCGGACACCGGGGAGCTGTTTTTT. It translates to CASSRGLADTGELFF.

The chain couples TRBV7-2 to TRBJ1-2; 7 nucleotides match TRBD1. This CDR3 region has 15 residues. The germline V gene encodes CDR1 SGHTA and CDR2 FQGNSA. Trimming cost V 4 bases and J 2 bases; bases outside gene matches: 7. In DNA form, the CDR3 reads TGTGCCAGCAGCTCCAGACGGGACAGCAACTATGGCTACACCTTC. This encodes CASSSRRDSNYGYTF.

This clone came up once. This sequence joins TRBV7-2 and TRBJ2-3; 11 nucleotides line up with TRBD1. From germline, CDR1 is SGHTA and CDR2 FQGNSA. The ends lost 4 bases at V and 0 bases at J; junction bases unmatched: 3. The length of the CDR3 is 16 residues. CDR3 DNA: TGTGCCAGCAGCTCGGGGACAGGGGGTAGCACAGATACGCAGTATTTT. Protein product: CASSSGTGGSTDTQYF.

The rearrangement joins TRBV27 to TRBJ2-1; no definite D call. The CDR3 spans 15 residues. CDR1 and CDR2 (germline): MNHEY, SMNVEV (reference sequence). V dropped 3 bases and J dropped 4 bases, with 13 bases sitting between them. Here the CDR3 DNA reads TGTGCCAGCAGTTTTGGTAGGTTCGAGTACAATGAGCAGTTCTTC. Translated, it gives CASSFGRFEYNEQFF.

The chain is built from TRBV5-3 and TRBJ1-5; D gene uncertain. TRBV5-3 qualifies as an ORF whose function is uncertain. The V and J ends lost 0 bases and 4 bases respectively, with 5 bases between them. This CDR3 has 13 residues. The CDR3 loop reads CARSLAGNQPQHF. CDR3 nucleotide sequence: TGTGCCAGAAGCTTGGCAGGAAATCAGCCCCAGCATTTT.